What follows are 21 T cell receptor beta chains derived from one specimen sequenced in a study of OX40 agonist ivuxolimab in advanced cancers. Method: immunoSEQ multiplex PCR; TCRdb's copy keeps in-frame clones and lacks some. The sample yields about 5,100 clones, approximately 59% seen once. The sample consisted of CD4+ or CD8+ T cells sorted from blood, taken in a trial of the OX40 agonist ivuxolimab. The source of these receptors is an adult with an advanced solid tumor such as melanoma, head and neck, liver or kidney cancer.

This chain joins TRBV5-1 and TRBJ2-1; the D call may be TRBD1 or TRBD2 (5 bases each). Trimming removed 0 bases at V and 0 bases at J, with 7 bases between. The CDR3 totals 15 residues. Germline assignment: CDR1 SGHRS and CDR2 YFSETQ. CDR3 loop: CASSLGGSSYNEQFF. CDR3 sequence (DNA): TGCGCCAGCAGCTTGGGGGGGAGCTCCTACAATGAGCAGTTCTTC.

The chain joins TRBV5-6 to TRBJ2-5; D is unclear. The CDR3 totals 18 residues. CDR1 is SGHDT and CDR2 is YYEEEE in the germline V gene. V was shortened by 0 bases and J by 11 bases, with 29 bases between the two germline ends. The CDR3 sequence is CASSLVATVVLGTKRQYF. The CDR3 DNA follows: TGTGCCAGCAGCTTGGTTGCAACAGTGGTGCTGGGCACCAAGAGACAGTACTTC. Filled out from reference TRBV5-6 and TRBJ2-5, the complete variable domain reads DAGVTQSPTHLIKTRGQQVTLRCSPKSGHDTVSWYQQALGQGPQFIFQYYEEEERQRGNFPDRFSGHQFPNYSSELNVNALLLGDSALYLCASSLVATVVLGTKRQYFGPGTRLLVL.

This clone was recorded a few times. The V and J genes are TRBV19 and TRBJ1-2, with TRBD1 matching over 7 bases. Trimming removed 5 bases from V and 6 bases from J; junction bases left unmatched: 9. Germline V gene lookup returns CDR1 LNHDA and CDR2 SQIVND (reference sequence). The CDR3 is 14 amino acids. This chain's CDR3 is CASSPLTGVHGYTF. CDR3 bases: TGTGCCAGTAGTCCTCTCACAGGGGTCCATGGCTACACCTTC.

Here the CDR3 DNA reads TGTGCCAGCAGTGTTCGCGACTACGAGCAGTACTTC. Protein: CASSVRDYEQYF. This chain links TRBV9 with TRBJ2-7; D is ambiguous. The germline gives CDR1 SGDLS, CDR2 YYNGEE. This CDR3 region has 12 residues. Trimming removed 5 bases from V and 3 bases from J, with 9 bases in between.

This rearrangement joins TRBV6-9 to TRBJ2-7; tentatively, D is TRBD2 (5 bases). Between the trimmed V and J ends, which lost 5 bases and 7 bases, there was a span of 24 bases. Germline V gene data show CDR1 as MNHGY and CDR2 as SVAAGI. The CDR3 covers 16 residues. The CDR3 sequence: CASSELVARHTGEQYF. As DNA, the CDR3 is TGTGCCAGCAGTGAATTGGTTGCGAGACATACGGGAGAGCAGTACTTC.

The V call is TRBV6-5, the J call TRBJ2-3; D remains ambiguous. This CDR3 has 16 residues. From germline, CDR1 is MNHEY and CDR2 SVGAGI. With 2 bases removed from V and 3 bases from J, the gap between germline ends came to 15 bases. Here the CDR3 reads CASSYLDIGGTDTQYF. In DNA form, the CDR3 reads TGTGCCAGCAGTTACCTCGACATAGGCGGTACAGATACGCAGTATTTT.

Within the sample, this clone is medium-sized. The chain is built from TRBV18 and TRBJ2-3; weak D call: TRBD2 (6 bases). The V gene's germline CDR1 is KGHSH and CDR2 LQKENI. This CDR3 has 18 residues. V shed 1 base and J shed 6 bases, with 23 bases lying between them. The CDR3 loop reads CASSPRQAGTSTSDTQYF. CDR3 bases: TGTGCCAGCTCACCACGCCAAGCGGGTACCTCTACGTCCGATACGCAGTATTTT. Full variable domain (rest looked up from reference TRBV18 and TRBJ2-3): NAGVMQNPRHLVRRRGQEARLRCSPMKGHSHVYWYRQLPEEGLKFMVYLQKENIIDESGMPKERFSAEFPKEGPSILRIQQVVRGDSAAYFCASSPRQAGTSTSDTQYFGPGTRLTVL.

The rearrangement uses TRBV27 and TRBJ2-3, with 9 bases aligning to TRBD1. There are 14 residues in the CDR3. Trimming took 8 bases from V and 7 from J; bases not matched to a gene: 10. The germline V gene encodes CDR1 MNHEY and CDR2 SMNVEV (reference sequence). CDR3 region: CASRQGVYINTQYF. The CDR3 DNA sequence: TGTGCCAGCCGACAGGGGGTGTACATAAATACGCAGTATTTT.

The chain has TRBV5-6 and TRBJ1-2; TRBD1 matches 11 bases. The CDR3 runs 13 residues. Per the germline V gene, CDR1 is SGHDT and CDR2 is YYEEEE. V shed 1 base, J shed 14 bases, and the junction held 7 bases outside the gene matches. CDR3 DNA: TGTGCCAGCAGCTTGTGGACAGGGGGCAAGGGGACCTTC. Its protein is CASSLWTGGKGTF.

The CDR3 bases are TGTGCCAGCAGTTTATCCCTGTCGGGGGTAAACATTCAGTACTTC. Residues: CASSLSLSGVNIQYF. The chain has TRBV28 and TRBJ2-4, with D perhaps matching TRBD2 (6 bases). Germline CDR1 and CDR2: MDHEN and SYDVKM. V lost 1 base and J 6 bases, leaving 13 bases between the germline ends. The CDR3 runs 15 residues. The entire variable domain, with the rest obtained from reference TRBV28 and TRBJ2-4, is as follows: DVKVTQSSRYLVKRTGEKVFLECVQDMDHENMFWYRQDPGLGLRLIYFSYDVKMKEKGDIPEGYSVSREKKERFSLILESASTNQTSMYLCASSLSLSGVNIQYFGAGTRLSVL.

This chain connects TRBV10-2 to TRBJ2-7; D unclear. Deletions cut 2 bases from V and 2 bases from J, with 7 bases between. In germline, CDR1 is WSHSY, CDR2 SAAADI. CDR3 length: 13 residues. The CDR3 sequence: CASSEGPTYEQYF. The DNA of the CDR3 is TGCGCCAGCAGTGAGGGACCGACCTACGAGCAGTACTTC.

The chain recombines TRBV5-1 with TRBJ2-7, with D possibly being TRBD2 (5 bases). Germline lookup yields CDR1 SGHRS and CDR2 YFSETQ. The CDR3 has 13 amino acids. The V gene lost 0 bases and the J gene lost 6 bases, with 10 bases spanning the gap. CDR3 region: CASSLDRSGEQYF. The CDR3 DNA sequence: TGCGCCAGCAGCTTGGATAGAAGCGGCGAGCAGTACTTC.

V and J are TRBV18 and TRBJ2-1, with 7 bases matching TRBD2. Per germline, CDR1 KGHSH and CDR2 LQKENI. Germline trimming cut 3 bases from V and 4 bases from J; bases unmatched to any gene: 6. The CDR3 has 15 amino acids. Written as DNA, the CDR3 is TGTGCCAGCTCACCTTGGGAGGGTGGGTACAATGAGCAGTTCTTC. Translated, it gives CASSPWEGGYNEQFF.

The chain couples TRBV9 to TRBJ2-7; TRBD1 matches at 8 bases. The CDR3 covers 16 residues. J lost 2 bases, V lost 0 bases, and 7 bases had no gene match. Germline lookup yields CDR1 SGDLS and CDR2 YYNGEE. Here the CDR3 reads CASSVGGTGLTYEQYF. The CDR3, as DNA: TGTGCCAGCAGCGTAGGAGGGACAGGTTTAACCTACGAGCAGTACTTC.

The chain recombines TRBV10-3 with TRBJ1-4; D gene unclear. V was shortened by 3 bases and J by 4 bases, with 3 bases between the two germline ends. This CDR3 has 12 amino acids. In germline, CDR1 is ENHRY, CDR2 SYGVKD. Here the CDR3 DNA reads TGTGCCATCAGTGAAGTTAATGAAAAACTGTTTTTT. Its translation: CAISEVNEKLFF.

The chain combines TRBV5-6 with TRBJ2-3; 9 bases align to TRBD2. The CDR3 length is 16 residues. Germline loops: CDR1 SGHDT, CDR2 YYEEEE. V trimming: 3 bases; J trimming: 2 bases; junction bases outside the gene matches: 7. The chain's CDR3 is CASSWTSAYSTDTQYF. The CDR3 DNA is TGTGCCAGCAGCTGGACTAGCGCCTATTCCACAGATACGCAGTATTTT. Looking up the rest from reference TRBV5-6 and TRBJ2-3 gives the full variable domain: DAGVTQSPTHLIKTRGQQVTLRCSPKSGHDTVSWYQQALGQGPQFIFQYYEEEERQRGNFPDRFSGHQFPNYSSELNVNALLLGDSALYLCASSWTSAYSTDTQYFGPGTRLTVL.

The CDR3 sequence: CASSLAQGLQPQHF. CDR3 in DNA: TGTGCCAGCAGCTTGGCACAGGGCTTGCAGCCCCAGCATTTT. V is TRBV5-6 and J is TRBJ1-5, with D possibly TRBD1 on 6 matching bases. The CDR3 has 14 amino acids. Germline-derived CDR1 and CDR2 are SGHDT and YYEEEE. Trimming left V 0 bases short and J 7 bases short, with 11 bases between. Looking up the rest from reference TRBV5-6 and TRBJ1-5 gives the full variable domain: DAGVTQSPTHLIKTRGQQVTLRCSPKSGHDTVSWYQQALGQGPQFIFQYYEEEERQRGNFPDRFSGHQFPNYSSELNVNALLLGDSALYLCASSLAQGLQPQHFGDGTRLSIL.

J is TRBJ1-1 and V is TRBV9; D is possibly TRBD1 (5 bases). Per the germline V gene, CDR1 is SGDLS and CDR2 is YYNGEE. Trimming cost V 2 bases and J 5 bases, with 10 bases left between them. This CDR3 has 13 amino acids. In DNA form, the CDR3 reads TGTGCCAGCAGCGTTGGGGGGGAAACTGAAGCTTTCTTT. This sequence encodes CASSVGGETEAFF.

As DNA, the CDR3 is TGCGCCAGCAGCTCCGGGCAGCAAGAGACCCAGTACTTC. As protein: CASSSGQQETQYF. The genes are TRBV5-1 and TRBJ2-5; no definite D call. This CDR3 comprises 13 residues. Trimming shortened V by 3 bases and J by 2 bases, and 8 bases separated the two germline ends. CDR1 and CDR2 from the germline V gene are SGHRS and YFSETQ.

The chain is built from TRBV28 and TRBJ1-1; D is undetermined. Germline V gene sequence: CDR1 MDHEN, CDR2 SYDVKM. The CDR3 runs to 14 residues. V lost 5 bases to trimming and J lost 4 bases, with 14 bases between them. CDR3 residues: CASSGGTRATEAFF. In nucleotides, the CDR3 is TGTGCCAGCAGTGGAGGTACAAGGGCCACTGAAGCTTTCTTT.

The CDR3 region is CASRLGTVMNTEAFF. CDR3 bases: TGTGCCAGCAGACTAGGGACGGTCATGAACACTGAAGCTTTCTTT. The chain uses TRBV27 and TRBJ1-1; D might be TRBD1 (5 bases). CDR1 is MNHEY and CDR2 is SMNVEV in the germline V gene (reference sequence). The CDR3 is 15 amino acids. Trimming cost V 6 bases and J 0 bases, with 14 bases left between them.